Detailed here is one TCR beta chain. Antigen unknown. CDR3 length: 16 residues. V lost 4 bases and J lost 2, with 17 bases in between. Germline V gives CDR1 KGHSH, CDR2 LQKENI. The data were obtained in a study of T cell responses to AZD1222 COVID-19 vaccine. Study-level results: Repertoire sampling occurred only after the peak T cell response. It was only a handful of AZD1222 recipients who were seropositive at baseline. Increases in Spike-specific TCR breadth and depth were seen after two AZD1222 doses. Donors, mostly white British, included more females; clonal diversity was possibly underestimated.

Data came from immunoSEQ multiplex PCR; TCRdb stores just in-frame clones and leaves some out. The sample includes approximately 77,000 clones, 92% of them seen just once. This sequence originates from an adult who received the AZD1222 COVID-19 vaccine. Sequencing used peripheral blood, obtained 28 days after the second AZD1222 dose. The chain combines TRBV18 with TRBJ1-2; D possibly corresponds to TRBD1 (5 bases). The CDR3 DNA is TGTGCCAGCTCACAGGTCAGGGCGATTAGGAACTATGGCTACACCTTC. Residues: CASSQVRAIRNYGYTF.